This TCR beta chain was observed in a study of cytomegalovirus exposure and HLA in healthy donors. Researchers ran the PCR with 60 Vbeta and 13 Jbeta primers. Some clones are missing from TCRdb's copy, which holds only in-frame ones; the method was immunoSEQ multiplex PCR. The sample table includes 60,000 to 75,000 clones. With regard to this clone: Its antigen is currently unknown.

V lost 3 bases, J lost 7 bases, and 6 bases stayed unmatched. CDR1 and CDR2 (germline): WNHNN, SYGVQD (reference sequence). This CDR3 has 14 residues. Study-level points and caveats: Earlier analysis yielded a pattern in which most TCR beta V segments were productive about 87% or about 30% of the time.

V and J are TRBV10-1 and TRBJ1-1; the match to TRBD1 covers 9 bases. Source material: PBMCs. The receptor was derived from a female donor in good health and CMV-seropositive. The CDR3 DNA reads as TGCGCCAGCAGTGACGGACAGGGGAAGGGTGAAGCTTTCTTT. Translation: CASSDGQGKGEAFF.